This record concerns one T cell receptor (beta chain) sequence. Primers for the PCR totalled 60 Vbeta and 13 Jbeta. Clones were read by immunoSEQ multiplex PCR, and TCRdb kept only the in-frame ones, dropping some. Its table records some 110,000 clones. This sample was included in a study of cytomegalovirus exposure and HLA in healthy donors. The sequenced sample consisted of PBMCs. This TCR derives from a man aged 25 to 40 in good health and CMV-seronegative.

The CDR3 coding sequence is TGTGCCAGTAGTAGTCCACCGGGACAGGATAATTCACCCCTCCACTTT. Translated: CASSSPPGQDNSPLHF. The chain links TRBV19 to TRBJ1-6, with 8 bases aligning to TRBD1. Losses at the gene ends were 4 bases for V and 5 bases for J; bases not matched to a gene: 7. The length of the CDR3 is 16 residues. Looked up from germline, CDR1 is LNHDA and CDR2 is SQIVND (reference sequence).